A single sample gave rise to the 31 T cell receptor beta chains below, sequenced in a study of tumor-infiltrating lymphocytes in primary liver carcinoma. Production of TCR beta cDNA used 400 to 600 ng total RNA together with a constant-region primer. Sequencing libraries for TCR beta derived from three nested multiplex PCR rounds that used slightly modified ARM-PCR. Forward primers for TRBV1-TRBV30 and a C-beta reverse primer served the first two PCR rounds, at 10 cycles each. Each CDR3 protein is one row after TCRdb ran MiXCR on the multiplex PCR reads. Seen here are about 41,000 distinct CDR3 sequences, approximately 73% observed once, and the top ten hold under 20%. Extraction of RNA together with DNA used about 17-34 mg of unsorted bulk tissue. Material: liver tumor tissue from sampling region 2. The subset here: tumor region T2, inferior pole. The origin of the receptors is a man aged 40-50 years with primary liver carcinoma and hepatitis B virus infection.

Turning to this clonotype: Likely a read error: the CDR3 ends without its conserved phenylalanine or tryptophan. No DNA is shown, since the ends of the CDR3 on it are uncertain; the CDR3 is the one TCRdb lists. The CDR3 sequence is CARSLGQGSYYEQYL. The rearrangement joins TRBV14 to TRBJ2-7; the D segment call TRBD1 is taken from the table without a DNA check. The CDR3 is made up of 15 amino acids, end residues included. Germline CDR1 reads SGHDN; CDR2 reads FVKESK.

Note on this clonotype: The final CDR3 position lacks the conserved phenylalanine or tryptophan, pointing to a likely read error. The CDR3 nucleotides are TGTGGCAGCAGTTCTCAAGAGACCCAGTACTTA. Its protein product is CGSSSQETQYL. The V call is TRBV6-6, the J call TRBJ2-5; D is unresolved. The CDR3 length is 11 residues. In germline, CDR1 is MNHNY, CDR2 SVGAGI (reference sequence).

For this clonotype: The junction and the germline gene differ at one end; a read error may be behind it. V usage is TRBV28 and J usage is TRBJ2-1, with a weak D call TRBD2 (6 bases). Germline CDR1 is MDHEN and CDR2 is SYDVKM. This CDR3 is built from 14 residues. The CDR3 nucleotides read TGTGCCAGGAGTCGGGACTTGGCCTACACTGAGCAGTTCTTC. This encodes CARSRDLAYTEQFF.

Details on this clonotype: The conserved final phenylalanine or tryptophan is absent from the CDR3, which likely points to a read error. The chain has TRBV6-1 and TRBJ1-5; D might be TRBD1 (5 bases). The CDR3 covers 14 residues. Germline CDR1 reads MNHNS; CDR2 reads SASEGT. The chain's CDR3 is CVSSPSQEKQPQHI. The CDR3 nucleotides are TGTGTTAGCAGCCCCTCACAGGAGAAGCAGCCCCAGCATATT.

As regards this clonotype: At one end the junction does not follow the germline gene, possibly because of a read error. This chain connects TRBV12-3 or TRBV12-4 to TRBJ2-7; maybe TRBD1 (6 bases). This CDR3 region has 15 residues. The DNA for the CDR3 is TGTGCCAGCAGCTCCCGGACAGCCTACTCCTACGAGCAATACTTC. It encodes CASSSRTAYSYEQYF.

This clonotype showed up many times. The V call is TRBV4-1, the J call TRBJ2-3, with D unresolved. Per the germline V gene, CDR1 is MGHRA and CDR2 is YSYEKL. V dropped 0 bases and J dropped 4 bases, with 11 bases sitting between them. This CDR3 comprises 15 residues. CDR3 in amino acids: CASSQDGRSADTQYF. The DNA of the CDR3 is TGCGCCAGCAGCCAAGACGGTAGGAGCGCAGATACGCAGTATTTT.

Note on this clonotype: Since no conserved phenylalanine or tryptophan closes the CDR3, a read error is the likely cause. CDR3 residues: CASSVQGPLDNEQFL. The CDR3 nucleotides read TGTGCCAGCAGCGTCCAGGGACCGCTGGACAATGAACAGTTCCTC. The genes are TRBV11-1 and TRBJ2-1, with D perhaps being TRBD1 or TRBD2 (5 bases each). Germline CDR1 SGHAT, CDR2 FQDESV (reference sequence). This CDR3 contains 15 residues.

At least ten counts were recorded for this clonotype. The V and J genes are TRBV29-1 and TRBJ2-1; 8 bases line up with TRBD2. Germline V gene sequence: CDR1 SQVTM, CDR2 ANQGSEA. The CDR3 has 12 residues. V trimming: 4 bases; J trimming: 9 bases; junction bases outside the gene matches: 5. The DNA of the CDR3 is TGCAGCGTTGCGACCAGCGGGGGTGAGCAGTTCTTC. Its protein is CSVATSGGEQFF.

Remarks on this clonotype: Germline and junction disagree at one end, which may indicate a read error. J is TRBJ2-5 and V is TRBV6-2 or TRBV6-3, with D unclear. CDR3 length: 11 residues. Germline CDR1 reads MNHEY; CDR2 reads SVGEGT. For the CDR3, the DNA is TGTGCTAGCAGTCCCGTCCAGACCCAGTACTTC. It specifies CASSPVQTQYF.

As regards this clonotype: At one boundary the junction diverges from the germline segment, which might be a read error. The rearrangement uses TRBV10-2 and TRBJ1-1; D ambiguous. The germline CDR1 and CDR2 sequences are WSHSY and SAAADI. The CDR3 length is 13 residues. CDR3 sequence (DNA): TGCGCCAGCAGTGAAGTAGAAACCACTGGAGCTCTCTTT. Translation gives CASSEVETTGALF.

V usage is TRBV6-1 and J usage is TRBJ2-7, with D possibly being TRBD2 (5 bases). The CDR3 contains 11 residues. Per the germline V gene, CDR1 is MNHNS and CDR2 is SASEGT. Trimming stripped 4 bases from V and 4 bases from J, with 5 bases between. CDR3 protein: CASSAGYEQYF. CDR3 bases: TGTGCCAGCAGTGCGGGGTACGAGCAGTACTTC.

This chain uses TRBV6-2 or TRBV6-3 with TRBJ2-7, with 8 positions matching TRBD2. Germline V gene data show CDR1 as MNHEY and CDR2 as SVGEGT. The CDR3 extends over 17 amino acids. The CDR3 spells CTTSYVTGTSGIYEQYF. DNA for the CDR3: TGTACCACCAGTTACGTTACCGGAACTAGCGGTATCTACGAGCAGTACTTC.

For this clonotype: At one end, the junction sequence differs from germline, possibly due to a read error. CDR3 DNA: TGTGCCCGCAGTTATTTTTCAGGTAACACTGAAGTTTTCTTT. Translated: CARSYFSGNTEVFF. This sequence joins TRBV6-6 and TRBJ1-1; D call uncertain. This CDR3 has 14 residues. Germline assignment: CDR1 MNHNY and CDR2 SVGAGI (reference sequence).

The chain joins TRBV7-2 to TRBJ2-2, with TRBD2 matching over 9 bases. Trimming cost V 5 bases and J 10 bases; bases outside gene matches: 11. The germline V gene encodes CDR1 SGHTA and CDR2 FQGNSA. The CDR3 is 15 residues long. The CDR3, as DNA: TGTGCCAGCAGCCTCGTAGCGGGAGTTGCCGAGGAGCTGTTTTTT. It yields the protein CASSLVAGVAEELFF.

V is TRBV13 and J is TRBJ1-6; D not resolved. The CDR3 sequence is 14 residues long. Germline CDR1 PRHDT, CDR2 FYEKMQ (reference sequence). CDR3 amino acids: CVNSLSRGNSPLHF. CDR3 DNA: TGTGTCAACAGCTTGAGTCGGGGTAATTCACCCCTCCACTTT. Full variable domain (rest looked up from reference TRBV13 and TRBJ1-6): AAGVIQSPRHLIKEKRETATLKCYPIPRHDTVYWYQQGPGQDPQFLISFYEKMQSDKGSIPDRFSAQQFSDYHSELNMSSLELGDSALYFCVNSLSRGNSPLHFGNGTRLTVT.

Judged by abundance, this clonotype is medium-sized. CDR3 sequence: CASSRTWIGSYEQYF. For the CDR3, the DNA is TGTGCCAGCAGTCGGACATGGATCGGGTCCTACGAGCAGTACTTC. The chain couples TRBV5-6 to TRBJ2-7; D perhaps matches TRBD1 (5 bases). The germline V and J ends were trimmed by 5 bases and 1 base, with 16 bases remaining between them. CDR3 size: 15 residues. CDR1 and CDR2 (germline): SGHDT, YYEEEE.

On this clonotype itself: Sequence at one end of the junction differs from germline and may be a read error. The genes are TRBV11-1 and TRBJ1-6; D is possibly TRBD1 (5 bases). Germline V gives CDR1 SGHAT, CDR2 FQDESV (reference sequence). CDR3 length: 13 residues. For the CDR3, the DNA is TGTACCAGCGGCCGGACACTGGTTTCACCCCTCCGCTTT. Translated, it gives CTSGRTLVSPLRF.

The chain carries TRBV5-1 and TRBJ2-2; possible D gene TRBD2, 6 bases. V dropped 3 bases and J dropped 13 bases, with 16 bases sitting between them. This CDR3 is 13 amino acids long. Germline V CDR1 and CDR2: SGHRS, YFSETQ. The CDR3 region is CASSSTMTGRLFF. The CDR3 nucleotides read TGCGCCAGCAGCTCCACTATGACCGGGAGGCTGTTTTTT.

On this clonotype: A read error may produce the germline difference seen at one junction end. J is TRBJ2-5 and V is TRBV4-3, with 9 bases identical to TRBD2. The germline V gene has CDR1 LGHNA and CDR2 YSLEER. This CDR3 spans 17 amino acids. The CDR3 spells CASSQAASGRIGETQYF. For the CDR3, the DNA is TGCGCTAGCAGCCAAGCGGCCAGCGGGAGGATTGGTGAGACCCAGTACTTC.

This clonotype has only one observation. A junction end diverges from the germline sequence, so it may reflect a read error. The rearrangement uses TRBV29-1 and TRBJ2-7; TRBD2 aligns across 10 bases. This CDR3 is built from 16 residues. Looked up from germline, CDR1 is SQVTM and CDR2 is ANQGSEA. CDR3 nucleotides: TGCAGCACTCTGGGGGGGACTAGCGCAATCTCCTACGAGCAATACTTC. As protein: CSTLGGTSAISYEQYF.

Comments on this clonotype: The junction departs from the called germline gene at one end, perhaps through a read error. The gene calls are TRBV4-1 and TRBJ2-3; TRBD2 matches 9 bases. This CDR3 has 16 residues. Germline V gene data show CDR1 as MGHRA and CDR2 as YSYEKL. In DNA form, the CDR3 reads TGCGCCAGCAGTCAAGAAACTAGCGGGTGTGCAGATACGCAGTATTTT. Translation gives CASSQETSGCADTQYF.

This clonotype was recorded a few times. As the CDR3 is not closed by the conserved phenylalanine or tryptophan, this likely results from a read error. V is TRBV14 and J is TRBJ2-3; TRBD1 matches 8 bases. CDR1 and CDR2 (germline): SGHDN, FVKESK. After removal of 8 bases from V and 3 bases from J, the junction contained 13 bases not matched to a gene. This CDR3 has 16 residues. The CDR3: CASCQRQGRGTDTQYI. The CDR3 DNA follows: TGTGCCAGCTGTCAGCGACAGGGGAGAGGGACAGATACGCAGTATATT.

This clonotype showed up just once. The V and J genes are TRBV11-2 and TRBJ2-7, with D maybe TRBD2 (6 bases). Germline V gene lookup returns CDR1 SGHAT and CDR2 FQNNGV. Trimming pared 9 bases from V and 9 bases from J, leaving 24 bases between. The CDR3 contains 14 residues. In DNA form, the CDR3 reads TGTGCCAGTAATCCCGCCGGGGGTGATAGCATGCAGTACTTC. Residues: CASNPAGGDSMQYF. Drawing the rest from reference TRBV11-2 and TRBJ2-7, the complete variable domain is EAGVAQSPRYKIIEKRQSVAFWCNPISGHATLYWYQQILGQGPKLLIQFQNNGVVDDSQLPKDRFSAERLKGVDSTLKIQPAKLEDSAVYLCASNPAGGDSMQYFGPGTRLTVT.

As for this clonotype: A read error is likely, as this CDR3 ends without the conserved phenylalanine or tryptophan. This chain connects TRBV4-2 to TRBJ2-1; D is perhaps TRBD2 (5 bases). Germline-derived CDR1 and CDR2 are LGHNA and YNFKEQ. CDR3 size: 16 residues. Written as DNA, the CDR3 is TGTGTCAGCAGCCAACTTAGCGAGCTCTCCTACAATGAGCAGTTCATC. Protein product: CVSSQLSELSYNEQFI.

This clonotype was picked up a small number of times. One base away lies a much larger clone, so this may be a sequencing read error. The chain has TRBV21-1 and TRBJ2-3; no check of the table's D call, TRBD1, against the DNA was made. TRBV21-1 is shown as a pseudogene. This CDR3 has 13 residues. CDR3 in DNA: TGTACCAGCAACCGACAGATCACAGATACGCAGTATTTT. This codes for CTSNRQITDTQYF.

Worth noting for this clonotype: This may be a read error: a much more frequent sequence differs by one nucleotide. This chain's CDR3 is CASSEGRSMEAFF. CDR3 DNA sequence: TGTGCCAGTAGTGAGGGTCGGTCCATGGAAGCTTTCTTT. This sequence joins TRBV19 and TRBJ1-1; no definite D call. The CDR3 runs 13 residues. Germline CDR1 reads LNHDA; CDR2 reads SQIVND (reference sequence). V shed 5 bases and J shed 8 bases, with 15 bases lying between them.

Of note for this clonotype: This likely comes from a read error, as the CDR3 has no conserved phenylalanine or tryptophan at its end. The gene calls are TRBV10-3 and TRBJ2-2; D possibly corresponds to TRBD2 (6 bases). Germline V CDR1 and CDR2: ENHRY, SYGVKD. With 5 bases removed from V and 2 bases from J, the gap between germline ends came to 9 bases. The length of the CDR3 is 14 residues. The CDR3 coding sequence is TGTGCCATCAGTAGGGAGGTAAACACCGGGGAGCTGTTTTAT. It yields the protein CAISREVNTGELFY.

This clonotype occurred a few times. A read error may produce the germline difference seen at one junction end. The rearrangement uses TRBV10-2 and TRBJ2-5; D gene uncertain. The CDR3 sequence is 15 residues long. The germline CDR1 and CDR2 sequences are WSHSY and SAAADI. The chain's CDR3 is CASTLRPVIEETQYF. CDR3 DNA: TGCGCCAGCACACTCAGGCCTGTGATAGAAGAGACCCAGTACTTT.

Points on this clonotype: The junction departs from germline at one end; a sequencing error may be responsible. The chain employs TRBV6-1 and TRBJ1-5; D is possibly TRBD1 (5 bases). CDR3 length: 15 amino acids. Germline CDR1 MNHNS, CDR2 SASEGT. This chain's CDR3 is CASSGGQGQNQSQHF. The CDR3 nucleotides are TGTGCCAGCAGTGGAGGGCAGGGCCAAAATCAGTCCCAGCATTTT.

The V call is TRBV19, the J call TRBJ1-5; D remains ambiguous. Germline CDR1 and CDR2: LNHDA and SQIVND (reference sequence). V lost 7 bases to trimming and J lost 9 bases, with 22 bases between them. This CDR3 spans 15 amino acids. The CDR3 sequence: CASNMGSRALGPQHF. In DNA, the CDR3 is TGTGCCAGTAATATGGGGTCACGGGCCCTCGGGCCCCAGCATTTT.

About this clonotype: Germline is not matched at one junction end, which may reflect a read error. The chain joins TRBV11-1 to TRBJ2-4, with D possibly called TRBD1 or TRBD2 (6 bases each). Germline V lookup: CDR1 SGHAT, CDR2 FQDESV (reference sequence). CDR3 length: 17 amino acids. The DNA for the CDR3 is TGTGCCGGCAGCTTTCCCGGGACAAACGGGAGCAAAAACATTCAGTACTTC. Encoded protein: CAGSFPGTNGSKNIQYF.